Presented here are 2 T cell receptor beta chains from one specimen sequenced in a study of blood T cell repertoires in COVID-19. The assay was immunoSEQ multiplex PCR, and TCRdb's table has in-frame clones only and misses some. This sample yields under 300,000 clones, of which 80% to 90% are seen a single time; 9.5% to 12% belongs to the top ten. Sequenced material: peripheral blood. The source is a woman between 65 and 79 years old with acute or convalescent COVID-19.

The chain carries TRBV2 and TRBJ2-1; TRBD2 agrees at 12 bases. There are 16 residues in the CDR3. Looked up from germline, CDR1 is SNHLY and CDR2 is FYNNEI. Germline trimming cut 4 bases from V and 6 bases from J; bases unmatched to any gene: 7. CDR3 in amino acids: CASSATASGGANEQFF. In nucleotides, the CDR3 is TGTGCCAGCAGTGCAACAGCTAGCGGGGGGGCCAATGAGCAGTTCTTC.

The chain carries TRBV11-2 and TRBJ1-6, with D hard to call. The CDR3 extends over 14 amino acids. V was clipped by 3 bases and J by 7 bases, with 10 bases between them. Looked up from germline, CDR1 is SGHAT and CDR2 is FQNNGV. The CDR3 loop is CASSFSGYNSPLHF. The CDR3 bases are TGTGCCAGCAGCTTCTCCGGTTACAATTCACCCCTCCACTTT.